This TCR beta chain was retrieved from a study of T cell responses to AZD1222 COVID-19 vaccine. The assay was immunoSEQ multiplex PCR, and TCRdb's table has in-frame clones only and misses some. The repertoire includes 100,000 to 150,000 clones, around 84% of them detected once, and 20% to 25% sits in the top ten. This TCR was sampled from an adult in good health. The sequenced sample was peripheral blood, obtained on day 0 of AZD1222 vaccination.

The CDR3 nucleotides are TGTGCCACCAGCAGATTGGGACAGAAAAGCTCTGGGGCCAACGTCCTGACTTTC. Its protein product is CATSRLGQKSSGANVLTF. This chain uses TRBV15 with TRBJ2-6; 7 bases are a match to TRBD1. CDR3 length: 18 amino acids. Trimming removed 2 bases from V and 0 bases from J; junction bases left unmatched: 7. Germline assignment: CDR1 LNHNV and CDR2 YYDKDF (reference sequence). Together with reference TRBV15 and TRBJ2-6, the CDR3 gives the full variable domain: DAMVIQNPRYQVTQFGKPVTLSCSQTLNHNVMYWYQQKSSQAPKLLFHYYDKDFNNEADTPDNFQSRRPNTSFCFLDIRSPGLGDTAMYLCATSRLGQKSSGANVLTFGAGSRLTVL.